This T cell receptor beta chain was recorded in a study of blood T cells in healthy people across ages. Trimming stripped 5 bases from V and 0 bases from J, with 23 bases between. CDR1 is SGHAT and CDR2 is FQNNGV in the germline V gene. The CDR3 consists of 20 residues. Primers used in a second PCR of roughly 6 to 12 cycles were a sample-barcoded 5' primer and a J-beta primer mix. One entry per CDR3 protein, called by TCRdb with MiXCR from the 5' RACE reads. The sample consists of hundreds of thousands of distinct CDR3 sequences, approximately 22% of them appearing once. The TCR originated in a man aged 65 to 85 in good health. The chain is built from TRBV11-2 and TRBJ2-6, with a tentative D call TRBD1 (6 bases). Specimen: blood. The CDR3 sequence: CASSLGWGRISDSGANVLTF. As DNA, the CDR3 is TGTGCCAGCAGCCTAGGGTGGGGGCGGATTTCCGACTCTGGGGCCAACGTCCTGACTTTC.